This T cell receptor (beta chain) was obtained from a study of shared clonotypes between healthy human individuals. Points from the study as a whole: Generally, naive subsets (rather than memory subsets) showed larger estimated richness. Clonotype sharing among donors likely depends on sequencing depth.

There are many counts of this clone. What it binds is unknown. Original methodology: There were no quality scores in the junction-only immunoSEQ sequences, so filtering differed. Clones were read by immunoSEQ multiplex PCR, and TCRdb kept only the in-frame ones, dropping some. The V and J calls and the clone size are those of that table, but D and trimming were determined from the DNA. Altogether around 88,000 clones are present, roughly two thirds being singletons, with the ten largest covering 40% to 45%. Germline CDR1 and CDR2: SEHNR and FQNEAQ (reference sequence). CDR3 length: 17 residues. V gave up 1 base and J gave up 0 bases, with 10 bases separating them.

Sequencing was done on a sample of memory CD8+ T cells sorted from blood. This sample's subset: CD45RO+ cells pooled with CCR7-negative TemRA cells. The clonotype was recovered from a man aged 25-45 years in good health. This chain uses TRBV7-9 with TRBJ2-6; D is tentatively TRBD1 or TRBD2 (5 bases each). The CDR3 nucleotides read TGTGCCAGCAGCTTAGGAGGTGGGGGCTCTGGGGCCAACGTCCTGACTTTC. It translates to CASSLGGGGSGANVLTF.